The TCR beta chain under discussion was sequenced for a study of early T cells in non-severe SARS-CoV-2 infection. Via MiXCR, TCRdb re-called the 5' RACE reads, giving one row per CDR3 protein. Found here are 70,000 or so distinct CDR3 sequences, 10% to 15% of them singletons; the top ten hold approximately 4%. Germline V gene sequence: CDR1 SQVTM, CDR2 ANQGSEA. The CDR3 has 11 residues. V was clipped by 8 bases and J by 5 bases, with 12 bases between them. This TCR was sampled from an adult who was a healthcare worker with PCR-confirmed SARS-CoV-2 infection or an uninfected control (not recorded which). What was sequenced was whole blood. The gene calls are TRBV29-1 and TRBJ1-2; D unclear. For the CDR3, the DNA is TGCAGCTGCTCCGCTGGATATGGCTACACCTTC. It translates to CSCSAGYGYTF.